This T cell receptor beta chain appears in the sequencing data of a study of blood T cell repertoires in COVID-19 (dated by TCRdb to 2018 to 2020). A note on the overall study: Collaborator samples came from the United States, Italy and Spain and covered acute and convalescent phases of COVID-19. The material from the prospective study consisted of cDNA or gDNA derived from T cells, B-cell-depleted T cells, or PBMCs. Subjects who had been exposed to COVID-19, were actively infected with it, or had recovered from it provided the deeply sampled blood TCRbeta repertoires that made up the dataset. A freely available public database, intended as a resource for researchers studying the immune response to SARS-CoV-2, is where the repertoires were released. Samples were obtained from the ongoing ImmuneRACE study (first 160 participants) and from some 1,300 subjects provided by 6 global collaborators. A de-identified subject ID, COVID-19 status, age in years and sex were almost always included in the sample metadata. HLA class I and class II types, where available, came from metadata supplied by the sample provider rather than from assay-based typing. General conclusions and limits of the study: The amount of clinical and demographic metadata varied by source and participant and was provided uncurated.

Regarding this clone: This receptor's antigen is unknown. No quality values exist for individual bases; no much larger clone is one base distant.

From V the trimming removes 4 bases and from J it removes 8 bases, while the gene matches leave 11 bases of the junction unaccounted for. The germline V gene supplies CDR1 SGDLS and CDR2 YYNGEE. The CDR3, cysteine through phenylalanine, is 16 amino acids long. Just CDR3 DNA is preserved here, 48 bases in frame from base 1. The immunoSEQ Assay, a bias-controlled multiplex PCR, was used to amplify TCRbeta CDR3 regions from genomic DNA. Per the original workflow: The number of nucleated cells in each sample was estimated from the amplification of reference gene primers within the assay. To quantify the absolute abundance of each unique TCRbeta CDR3 rearrangement, sequence reads were collapsed and filtered. For each sample, productive Simpson clonality was calculated as the square root of Simpson's diversity index across productive rearrangements. What TCRdb holds here is the immuneACCESS table cut down to in-frame rearrangements. Part of the clones is not present; checked against another copy, under half of the missing clones reflect an unresolved V gene, and the others are unexplained. From that table come the V and J calls and clone size; the DNA was used to work out D and trimming. Across this sample there are approximately 70,000 clones, with about 86% seen only once. Around 4.4% of the sample is taken by the ten largest.

The collaborating institutions used their own protocols to collect whole blood in K2EDTA tubes. For TCRbeta analysis, collaborator samples were shipped as frozen whole blood, as isolated PBMCs, or as DNA extracted from either sample type. The origin of this receptor is a woman aged 55-69 years with acute or convalescent COVID-19. What was sequenced was peripheral blood. The chain was built from TRBV9 and TRBJ1-6, with TRBD1 identical over 8 junction bases. Read as DNA, the sequence is TGTGCCAGCAGCTCCCGACAGGGGCGATCGGATTCACCCCTCCACTTT. Translated, it reads CASSSRQGRSDSPLHF.